This passage covers 22 T cell receptor beta chains from one sample sequenced in a study of blood T cell repertoires in COVID-19. Some clones are missing from TCRdb's copy, which holds only in-frame ones; the method was immunoSEQ multiplex PCR. The sample contains 500,000 to 600,000 clones, 70% to 90% of which appear only once. Sequencing was done on a sample of peripheral blood. Every receptor here comes from a woman in her fifties or sixties with COVID-19, enrolled during active disease.

CDR3 in amino acids: CASSPDRNNEQFF. DNA for the CDR3: TGTGCCAGCAGCCCGGACAGAAACAATGAGCAGTTCTTC. The V and J genes are TRBV2 and TRBJ2-1; a possible D gene is TRBD1 (6 bases). The CDR3 covers 13 residues. Per germline, CDR1 SNHLY and CDR2 FYNNEI. V shed 6 bases and J shed 5 bases, with 11 bases lying between them.

The rearrangement uses TRBV7-9 and TRBJ2-7; TRBD2 matches at 10 bases. The germline gives CDR1 SEHNR, CDR2 FQNEAQ (reference sequence). Trimming at V came to 9 bases and at J to 1 base, leaving 6 bases not matched to a gene. There are 14 residues in the CDR3. The DNA of the CDR3 is TGTGCCAGTGGTCCTAGCGGGGGTTCCTACGAGCAGTACTTC. Its translation: CASGPSGGSYEQYF.

The CDR3 coding sequence is TGCGCCAGCAGCTTTAGCGGGGCGAGCTCCTACAATGAGCAGTTCTTC. Its translation: CASSFSGASSYNEQFF. The chain has TRBV5-1 and TRBJ2-1, with 8 bases lining up with TRBD2. The germline gives CDR1 SGHRS, CDR2 YFSETQ. This CDR3 has 16 residues. V gave up 2 bases and J gave up 0 bases; unmatched junction bases: 4.

The CDR3 loop is CASSAHRGANYGYTF. The CDR3 bases are TGTGCCAGCAGCGCCCACAGGGGAGCTAACTATGGCTACACCTTC. V is TRBV4-2 and J is TRBJ1-2; 7 bases are shared with TRBD1. CDR3 length: 15 residues. Germline V gives CDR1 LGHNA, CDR2 YNFKEQ. V shed 5 bases and J 0 bases; nucleotides not matched to a gene: 6.

The chain couples TRBV6-5 to TRBJ1-2; 10 bases agree with TRBD1. The CDR3 length is 15 residues. Germline-derived CDR1 and CDR2 are MNHEY and SVGAGI. V shed 6 bases and J 4 bases; nucleotides not matched to a gene: 8. The CDR3 loop reads CASSLGQGRGYGYTF. For the CDR3, the DNA is TGTGCCAGCAGCCTGGGACAGGGGAGGGGCTATGGCTACACCTTC.

This chain's CDR3 is CASSPRATENNEKLFF. As DNA, the CDR3 is TGTGCCAGCTCTCCCCGTGCGACGGAGAATAATGAAAAACTGTTTTTT. The chain is built from TRBV27 and TRBJ1-4; unclear D gene. Germline V gene sequence: CDR1 MNHEY, CDR2 SMNVEV (reference sequence). The CDR3 covers 16 residues. V was pared by 8 bases and J by 4 bases, with 20 bases between.

This clone showed up just once. The gene calls are TRBV19 and TRBJ1-1; D unresolved. The germline CDR1 and CDR2 sequences are LNHDA and SQIVND (reference sequence). CDR3 length equals 13 residues. V was shortened by 11 bases and J by 5 bases, with 18 bases between the two germline ends. The CDR3 bases are TGTGCCTGCGGGCAAGGTGGAAGGACTGAAGCTTTCTTT. Encoded protein: CACGQGGRTEAFF. Using reference TRBV19 and TRBJ1-1 for the parts outside the CDR3, the full variable domain is DGGITQSPKYLFRKEGQNVTLSCEQNLNHDAMYWYRQDPGQGLRLIYYSQIVNDFQKGDIAEGYSVSREKKESFPLTVTSAQKNPTAFYLCACGQGGRTEAFFGQGTRLTVV.

This clone was detected once. The J gene is TRBJ1-1, the V gene TRBV28; the match to TRBD1 covers 7 bases. The V and J ends lost 7 bases and 6 bases, in that order; junction bases with no gene match: 2. Germline assignment: CDR1 MDHEN and CDR2 SYDVKM. The CDR3 runs to 11 residues. CDR3 amino acids: CASNRGPEAFF. CDR3 nucleotides: TGTGCCAGCAACAGGGGACCTGAAGCTTTCTTT. Combining the CDR3 with reference TRBV28 and TRBJ1-1 gives the whole variable domain DVKVTQSSRYLVKRTGEKVFLECVQDMDHENMFWYRQDPGLGLRLIYFSYDVKMKEKGDIPEGYSVSREKKERFSLILESASTNQTSMYLCASNRGPEAFFGQGTRLTVV.

A note on this clone: The sample holds other DNA sequences that translate to the same CDR3. J is TRBJ1-1 and V is TRBV29-1; D unclear. Germline loops: CDR1 SQVTM, CDR2 ANQGSEA. The CDR3 spans 12 residues. V gave up 1 base and J gave up 1 base, with 4 bases separating them. The CDR3 region has the DNA TGCAGCGTTGAAGGGGCGAACACTGAAGCTTTCTTT. As protein: CSVEGANTEAFF.

The chain combines TRBV10-1 with TRBJ1-6; 10 nucleotides agree with TRBD1. Losses at the gene ends were 9 bases for V and 7 bases for J; bases not matched to a gene: 3. Looked up from germline, CDR1 is WNHNN and CDR2 is SYGVQD (reference sequence). The CDR3 is 13 amino acids. The CDR3 DNA reads as TGCGCCAGTCGACAGGGGGCAAATTCACCCCTCCACTTT. Protein sequence: CASRQGANSPLHF.

This sequence joins TRBV29-1 and TRBJ2-2; the D is unclear. This CDR3 has 13 residues. Trimming pared 4 bases from V and 1 base from J, leaving 7 bases between. Germline loops: CDR1 SQVTM, CDR2 ANQGSEA. CDR3 loop: CSVGVRNTGELFF. The CDR3 DNA reads TGCAGCGTTGGTGTCAGGAACACCGGGGAGCTGTTTTTT.

The CDR3 loop reads CASSQTRWPYNEQFF. CDR3 nucleotides: TGTGCCAGCAGCCAAACCCGATGGCCGTACAATGAGCAGTTCTTC. This sequence joins TRBV9 and TRBJ2-1; D is unclear. This CDR3 comprises 15 residues. Trimming pared 4 bases from V and 4 bases from J, leaving 15 bases between. CDR1 SGDLS and CDR2 YYNGEE come from the germline V gene. Complete variable domain (other parts from reference TRBV9 and TRBJ2-1): DSGVTQTPKHLITATGQRVTLRCSPRSGDLSVYWYQQSLDQGLQFLIQYYNGEERAKGNILERFSAQQFPDLHSELNLSSLELGDSALYFCASSQTRWPYNEQFFGPGTRLTVL.

This clone was seen a single time. The junction departs from germline at one end; a sequencing error may be responsible. The CDR3: CASTESTGADTEAFF. CDR3 DNA: TGTGCCAGCACTGAATCAACAGGGGCCGACACTGAAGCTTTCTTT. The chain is built from TRBV6-1 and TRBJ1-1; 7 nucleotides agree with TRBD1. Germline CDR1 is MNHNS and CDR2 is SASEGT. There are 15 residues in the CDR3.

The chain is built from TRBV6-2 or TRBV6-3 and TRBJ1-2, with D hard to call. This CDR3 spans 12 amino acids. Germline V gene sequence: CDR1 MNHEY, CDR2 SVGEGT. Trimming shortened V by 3 bases and J by 1 base, and 3 bases separated the two germline ends. Here the CDR3 reads CASSYINYGYTF. CDR3 in DNA: TGTGCCAGCAGTTATATTAACTATGGCTACACCTTC.

In this sample, this clone turned up once. Other DNA sequences in the same sample also yield this CDR3. The chain carries TRBV9 and TRBJ1-1; weak D call: TRBD1 (5 bases). CDR3 length: 13 amino acids. V was shortened by 0 bases and J by 4 bases, with 7 bases between the two germline ends. Germline CDR1 and CDR2: SGDLS and YYNGEE. The CDR3 sequence is CASSVAGSTEAFF. DNA for the CDR3: TGTGCCAGCAGCGTAGCAGGGTCCACTGAAGCTTTCTTT.

The chain is built from TRBV5-1 and TRBJ2-1; 12 bases line up with TRBD2. The junction had 4 bases not matched to a gene; V was cut back by 2 bases and J by 4 bases. The CDR3 sequence is 16 residues long. The germline V gene encodes CDR1 SGHRS and CDR2 YFSETQ. CDR3 region: CASSLGGTSGYNEQFF. DNA of the CDR3: TGCGCCAGCAGCTTAGGCGGGACTAGCGGGTACAATGAGCAGTTCTTC.

This clone was detected once. The rearrangement uses TRBV29-1 and TRBJ2-6, with 10 positions matching TRBD1. The germline V gene encodes CDR1 SQVTM and CDR2 ANQGSEA. The V and J ends lost 4 bases and 11 bases, in that order; junction bases with no gene match: 17. The length of the CDR3 is 17 residues. The CDR3 nucleotides are TGCAGCGTTGTGGGGGAATGGGACAGGGGAAATCAGGACGTCCTGACTTTC. Amino acid sequence: CSVVGEWDRGNQDVLTF.

The CDR3 protein is CASSLWADQRNYGYTF. As DNA, the CDR3 is TGTGCCAGCAGTTTATGGGCAGACCAGAGGAACTATGGCTACACCTTC. This chain joins TRBV28 and TRBJ1-2; D call uncertain. The germline CDR1 and CDR2 sequences are MDHEN and SYDVKM. There are 16 residues in the CDR3. V was clipped by 0 bases and J by 2 bases, with 13 bases between them.

V is TRBV25-1 and J is TRBJ2-1, with 15 bases identical to TRBD2. CDR1 and CDR2 (germline): MGHDK, SYGVNS. The CDR3 is 14 residues long. J gave up 9 bases and V 5 bases, and 2 bases lay outside the gene matches. CDR3 sequence (DNA): TGTGCCAGCAGTTGGACTAGCGGGGGGGTTGAGCAGTTCTTC. Protein: CASSWTSGGVEQFF.

The chain has TRBV30 and TRBJ1-5; the D is unclear. The V end lost 0 bases, the J end lost 6 bases, and 6 bases lay between the germline ends. This CDR3 region has 12 residues. Germline V CDR1 and CDR2: GTSNPN, SVGIG (reference sequence). This chain's CDR3 is CAWSVSGQPQHF. In nucleotides, the CDR3 is TGTGCCTGGAGTGTATCGGGTCAGCCCCAGCATTTT.

This clone was found once. J is TRBJ2-2 and V is TRBV15; TRBD1 agrees at 7 bases. The length of the CDR3 is 18 residues. Germline V CDR1 and CDR2: LNHNV, YYDKDF (reference sequence). Unmatched junction bases numbered 10, after V lost 0 bases and J lost 3 bases. The chain's CDR3 is CATSRDLGGQSYTGELFF. CDR3 sequence (DNA): TGTGCCACCAGCAGAGATTTAGGGGGACAGAGTTACACCGGGGAGCTGTTTTTT.

This chain links TRBV5-6 with TRBJ2-2; 9 bases are a match to TRBD1. The CDR3 extends over 17 amino acids. After removal of 4 bases from V and 5 bases from J, the junction contained 12 bases not matched to a gene. Germline values: CDR1 SGHDT, CDR2 YYEEEE. CDR3 region: CASSNLKNRGRTGELFF. In nucleotides, the CDR3 is TGTGCCAGCAGCAATCTCAAGAACAGGGGGCGAACCGGGGAGCTGTTTTTT.